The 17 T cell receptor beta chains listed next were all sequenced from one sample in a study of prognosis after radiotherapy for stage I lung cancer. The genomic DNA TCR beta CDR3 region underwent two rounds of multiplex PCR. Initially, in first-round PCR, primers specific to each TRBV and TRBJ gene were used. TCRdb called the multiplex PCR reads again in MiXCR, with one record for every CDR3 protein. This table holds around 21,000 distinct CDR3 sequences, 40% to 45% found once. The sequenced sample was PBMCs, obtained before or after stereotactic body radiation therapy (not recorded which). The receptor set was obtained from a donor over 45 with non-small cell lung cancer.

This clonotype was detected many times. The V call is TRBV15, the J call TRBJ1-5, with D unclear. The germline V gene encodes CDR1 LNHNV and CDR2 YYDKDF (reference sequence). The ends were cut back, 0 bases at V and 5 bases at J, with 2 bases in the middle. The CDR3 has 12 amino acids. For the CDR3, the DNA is TGTGCCACCAGCAGAGATTATCAGCCCCAGCATTTT. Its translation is CATSRDYQPQHF.

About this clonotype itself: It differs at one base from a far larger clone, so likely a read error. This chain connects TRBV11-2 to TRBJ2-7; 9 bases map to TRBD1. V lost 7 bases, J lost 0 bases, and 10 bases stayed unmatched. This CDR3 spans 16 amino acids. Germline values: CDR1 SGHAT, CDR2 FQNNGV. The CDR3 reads CASNRSGTGFSYEQYF. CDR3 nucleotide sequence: TGTGCCAGCAATAGGTCCGGGACAGGGTTCTCCTACGAGCAGTACTTC.

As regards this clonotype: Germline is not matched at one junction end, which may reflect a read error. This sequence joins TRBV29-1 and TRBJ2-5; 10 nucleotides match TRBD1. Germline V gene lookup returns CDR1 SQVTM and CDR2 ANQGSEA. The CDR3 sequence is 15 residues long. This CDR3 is CIVEYDRGRSETQYF. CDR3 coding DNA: TGCATCGTTGAATACGACAGGGGGCGTTCAGAGACCCAGTACTTC.

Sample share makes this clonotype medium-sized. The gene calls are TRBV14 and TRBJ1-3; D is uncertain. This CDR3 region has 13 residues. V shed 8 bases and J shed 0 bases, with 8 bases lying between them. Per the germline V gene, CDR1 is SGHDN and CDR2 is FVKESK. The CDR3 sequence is CASGYSSGNTIYF. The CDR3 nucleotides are TGTGCCAGCGGCTATAGCTCTGGAAACACCATATATTTT.

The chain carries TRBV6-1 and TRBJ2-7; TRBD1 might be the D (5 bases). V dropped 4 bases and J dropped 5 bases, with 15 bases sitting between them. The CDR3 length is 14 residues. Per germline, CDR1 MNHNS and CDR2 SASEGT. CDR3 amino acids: CASSVNGADNEQYF. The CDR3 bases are TGTGCCAGCAGTGTAAATGGCGCGGACAACGAGCAGTACTTC.

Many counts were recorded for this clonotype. The CDR3 spells CATSRETAGETQYF. DNA of the CDR3: TGTGCCACCAGCAGAGAAACGGCTGGGGAGACCCAGTACTTC. The genes are TRBV15 and TRBJ2-5; D not resolved. CDR3 length: 14 amino acids. The V end lost 0 bases, the J end lost 5 bases, and 10 bases lay between the germline ends. Germline loops: CDR1 LNHNV, CDR2 YYDKDF (reference sequence).

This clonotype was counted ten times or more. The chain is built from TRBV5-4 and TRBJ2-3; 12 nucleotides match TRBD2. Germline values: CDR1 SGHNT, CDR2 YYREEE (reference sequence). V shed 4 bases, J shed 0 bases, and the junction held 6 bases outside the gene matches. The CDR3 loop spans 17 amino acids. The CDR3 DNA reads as TGTGCCAGCAGCAGATTAGGGACTAGCGGGAGCACAGATACGCAGTATTTT. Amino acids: CASSRLGTSGSTDTQYF.

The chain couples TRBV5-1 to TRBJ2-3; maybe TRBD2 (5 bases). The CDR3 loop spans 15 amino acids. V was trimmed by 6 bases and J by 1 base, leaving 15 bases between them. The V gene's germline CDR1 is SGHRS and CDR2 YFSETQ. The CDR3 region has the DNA TGCGCCAGCACCCTGAGGGTCTCAGGCACAGATACGCAGTATTTT. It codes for CASTLRVSGTDTQYF.

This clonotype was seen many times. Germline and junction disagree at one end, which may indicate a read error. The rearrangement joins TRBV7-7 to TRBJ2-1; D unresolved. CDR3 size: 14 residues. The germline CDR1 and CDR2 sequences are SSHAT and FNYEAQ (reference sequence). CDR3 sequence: CASSLTAFEDEQFF. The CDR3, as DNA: TGTGCTAGCAGCTTAACGGCCTTTGAAGATGAGCAGTTCTTC.

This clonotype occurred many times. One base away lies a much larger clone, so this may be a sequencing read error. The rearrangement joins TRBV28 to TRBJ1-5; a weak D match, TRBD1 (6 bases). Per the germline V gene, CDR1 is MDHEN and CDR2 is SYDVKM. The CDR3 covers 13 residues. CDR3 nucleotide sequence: TGTGCCAGCACAGGGGATTGGAATCGGCCCCAGCATTTT. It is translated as CASTGDWNRPQHF.

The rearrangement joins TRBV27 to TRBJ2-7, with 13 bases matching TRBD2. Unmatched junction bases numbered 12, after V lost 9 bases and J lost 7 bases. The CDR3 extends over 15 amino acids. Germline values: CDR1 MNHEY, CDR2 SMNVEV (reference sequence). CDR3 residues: CARSTRTSGRGEQYF. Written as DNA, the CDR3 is TGTGCCAGAAGTACAAGGACTAGCGGGAGAGGGGAGCAGTACTTC.

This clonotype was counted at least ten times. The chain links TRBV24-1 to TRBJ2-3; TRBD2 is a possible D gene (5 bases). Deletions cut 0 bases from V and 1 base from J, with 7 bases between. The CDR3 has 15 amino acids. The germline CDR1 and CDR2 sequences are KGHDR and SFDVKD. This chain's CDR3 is CATSDLQAGTDTQYF. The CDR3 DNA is TGTGCCACCAGTGATTTGCAAGCGGGCACAGATACGCAGTATTTT.

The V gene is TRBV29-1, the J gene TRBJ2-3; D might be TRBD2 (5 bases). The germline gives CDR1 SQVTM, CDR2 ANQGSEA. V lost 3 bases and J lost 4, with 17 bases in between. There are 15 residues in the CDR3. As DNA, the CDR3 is TGCAGCGTTGAGGAACATTCTAGCTCGGCAGATACGCAGTATTTT. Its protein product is CSVEEHSSSADTQYF.

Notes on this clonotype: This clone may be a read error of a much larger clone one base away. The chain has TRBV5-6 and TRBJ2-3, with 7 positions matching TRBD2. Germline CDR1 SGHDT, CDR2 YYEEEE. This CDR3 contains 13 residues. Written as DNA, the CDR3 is TGTTCCAGCAGCTTGGCGGGAGCAGATACGCAGTATTTT. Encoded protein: CSSSLAGADTQYF.

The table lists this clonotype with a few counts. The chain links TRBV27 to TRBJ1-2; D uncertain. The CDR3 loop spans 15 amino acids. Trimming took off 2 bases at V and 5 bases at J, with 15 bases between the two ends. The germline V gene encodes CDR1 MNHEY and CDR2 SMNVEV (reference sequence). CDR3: CASSLVPVGPYGYTF. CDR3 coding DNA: TGTGCCAGCAGTTTAGTACCAGTCGGACCTTATGGCTACACCTTC.

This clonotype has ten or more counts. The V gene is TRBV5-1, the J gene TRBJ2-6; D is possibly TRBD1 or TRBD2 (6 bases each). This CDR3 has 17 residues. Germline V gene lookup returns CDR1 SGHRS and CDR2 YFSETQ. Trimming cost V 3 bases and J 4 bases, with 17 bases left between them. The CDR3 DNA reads TGCGCCAGCAGCTGGGGGGCCCTAGCGCTCGGGGCCAACGTCCTGACTTTC. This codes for CASSWGALALGANVLTF.

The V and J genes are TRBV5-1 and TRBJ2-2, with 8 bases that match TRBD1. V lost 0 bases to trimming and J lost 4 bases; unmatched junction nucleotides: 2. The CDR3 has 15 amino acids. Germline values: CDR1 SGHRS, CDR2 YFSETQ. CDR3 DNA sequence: TGCGCCAGCAGCTTGGCGCAGGGGGCCACCGGGGAGCTGTTTTTT. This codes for CASSLAQGATGELFF.